This T cell receptor (beta chain) was profiled in a study of T-cell reconstitution after alpha-beta-depleted transplantation in children. This clonotype has just a few counts. During its preparation, the TCRbeta library received unique molecular identifiers. One entry per CDR3 protein results from TCRdb running MiXCR on the PCR reads. The table includes fewer than 150,000 distinct CDR3 sequences, more than 9.5% detected once. Germline lookup yields CDR1 KGHDR and CDR2 SFDVKD. Trimming took off 4 bases at V and 1 base at J, with 17 bases between the two ends. This CDR3 is built from 17 residues. V gene TRBV24-1 combines with J gene TRBJ2-3, with D possibly matching TRBD2 (6 bases). The sample in question was PBMCs, mostly from graft donor cells, obtained 180 days after TCRalphabeta/CD19-depleted stem cell transplant. This sequence originates from a girl under two years old who had a stem cell transplant for combined immunodeficiency, so the T cells may come from the graft donor. The CDR3 here is CATSDSRRDRGTDTQYF. In DNA, the CDR3 is TGTGCCACCAGTGACTCAAGGCGGGACCGAGGCACAGATACGCAGTATTTT.